This passage covers 20 T cell receptor beta chains from one sample sequenced in a study of chemoradiotherapy in HPV16-positive cancers. Sequencing was performed with immunoSEQ multiplex PCR; in TCRdb, only in-frame clones are kept and a portion is missing. Of 7,000 or so clones listed, almost 80% were seen once; the top ten hold 3.6%. The specimen was obtained from a patient who underwent chemoradiotherapy. These receptor sequences come from a human donor with HPV-associated anogenital cancer.

This clone has more than one count but fewer than ten. This rearrangement joins TRBV11-2 to TRBJ2-7; TRBD2 aligns across 7 bases. Germline-derived CDR1 and CDR2 are SGHAT and FQNNGV. J gave up 2 bases and V 2 bases, and 3 bases lay outside the gene matches. The CDR3 is 14 amino acids. CDR3 loop: CASSLLRGTYEQYF. The DNA of the CDR3 is TGTGCCAGCAGCTTATTGCGGGGGACCTACGAGCAGTACTTC.

The gene calls are TRBV5-1 and TRBJ2-5, with TRBD1 matching over 9 bases. This CDR3 contains 13 residues. Trimming took 4 bases from V and 5 from J; bases not matched to a gene: 3. Germline V lookup: CDR1 SGHRS, CDR2 YFSETQ. Written as DNA, the CDR3 is TGCGCCAGCAGCGGAGGGACAGGGGAGACCCAGTACTTC. It specifies CASSGGTGETQYF. Supplemented by reference TRBV5-1 and TRBJ2-5, the full variable domain reads KAGVTQTPRYLIKTRGQQVTLSCSPISGHRSVSWYQQTPGQGLQFLFEYFSETQRNKGNFPGRFSGRQFSNSRSEMNVSTLELGDSALYLCASSGGTGETQYFGPGTRLLVL.

The chain employs TRBV19 and TRBJ1-6; 9 bases agree with TRBD1. With 5 bases clipped from V and 5 bases from J, the junction kept 4 bases outside the gene matches. The CDR3 has 15 residues. Germline loops: CDR1 LNHDA, CDR2 SQIVND (reference sequence). The CDR3 bases are TGTGCCAGTAGTTCCCGGGACAGGGATAATTCACCCCTCCACTTT. It is translated as CASSSRDRDNSPLHF.

V is TRBV2 and J is TRBJ2-6; no clear D. The CDR3 extends over 13 amino acids. V dropped 7 bases and J dropped 0 bases, with 4 bases sitting between them. CDR1 and CDR2 from the germline V gene are SNHLY and FYNNEI. The CDR3 DNA sequence: TGTGCCAGCACCCTCTCTGGGGCCAACGTCCTGACTTTC. Translation: CASTLSGANVLTF.

The V call is TRBV2, the J call TRBJ1-5; no clear D. CDR1 and CDR2 (germline): SNHLY, FYNNEI. Between the trimmed V and J ends, which lost 8 bases and 5 bases, there was a span of 7 bases. The CDR3 covers 11 residues. The CDR3 sequence: CASARDQPQHF. CDR3 coding DNA: TGTGCCAGCGCAAGGGATCAGCCCCAGCATTTT.

This chain joins TRBV20-1 and TRBJ2-7; unclear D gene. V was trimmed by 5 bases and J by 6 bases, leaving 11 bases between them. Per the germline V gene, CDR1 is DFQATT and CDR2 is SNEGSKA (reference sequence). The CDR3 is 11 amino acids. The CDR3 DNA follows: TGCAGTGCTCAACCATTCGGCGAGCAGTACTTC. Translating gives CSAQPFGEQYF.

This clone has a handful of counts. The chain combines TRBV9 with TRBJ1-2; D uncertain. CDR1 and CDR2 (germline): SGDLS, YYNGEE. The CDR3 is 14 amino acids. The V end was cut by 0 bases, the J end by 6 bases, with 12 bases between. This CDR3 is CASSVGVGEDGYTF. CDR3 in DNA: TGTGCCAGCAGCGTAGGGGTGGGCGAGGATGGCTACACCTTC.

The CDR3, as DNA: TGTGCCTGGAGTGTTGGACTATCCGCCTACGAGCAGTACTTC. Amino acids: CAWSVGLSAYEQYF. The chain uses TRBV30 and TRBJ2-7, with a weak D call TRBD2 (6 bases). Trimming took 0 bases from V and 2 from J, leaving 11 bases between them. The CDR3 has 14 residues. Germline V lookup: CDR1 GTSNPN, CDR2 SVGIG (reference sequence).

J is TRBJ1-1 and V is TRBV7-2; unclear D gene. This CDR3 contains 12 residues. V shed 2 bases and J shed 4 bases, with 5 bases lying between them. CDR1 is SGHTA, CDR2 FQGNSA, per germline. The DNA for the CDR3 is TGTGCCAGCAGCTTATATGGCACTGAAGCTTTCTTT. Its protein product is CASSLYGTEAFF.

V gene TRBV28 combines with J gene TRBJ1-3; D gene uncertain. The V end was cut by 3 bases, the J end by 0 bases, with 9 bases between. The germline gives CDR1 MDHEN, CDR2 SYDVKM. The CDR3 has 15 residues. DNA of the CDR3: TGTGCCAGCAGTTTGAACTCCAACTCTGGAAACACCATATATTTT. This translates into CASSLNSNSGNTIYF.

The V call is TRBV5-6, the J call TRBJ2-3, with 9 nucleotides matching TRBD2. V lost 0 bases, J lost 6 bases, and 11 bases stayed unmatched. The CDR3 is 17 residues long. Per the germline V gene, CDR1 is SGHDT and CDR2 is YYEEEE. The CDR3 nucleotides are TGTGCCAGCAGCTTGGTGCGGCGGGAGGGAAGTTTTGATACGCAGTATTTT. As protein: CASSLVRREGSFDTQYF.

This clone showed up just once. This chain links TRBV11-3 with TRBJ2-7, with 8 bases lining up with TRBD2. This CDR3 is built from 14 residues. The J segment lost 1 base and the V segment lost 5 bases, leaving 4 bases of the junction unmatched. Germline CDR1 SGHNT, CDR2 YENEEA. The CDR3 is CASSATSGSYEQYF. CDR3 bases: TGTGCCAGCAGCGCAACTAGCGGTTCCTACGAGCAGTACTTC. Drawing the rest from reference TRBV11-3 and TRBJ2-7, the complete variable domain is EAGVVQSPRYKIIEKKQPVAFWCNPISGHNTLYWYLQNLGQGPELLIRYENEEAVDDSQLPKDRFSAERLKGVDSTLKIQPAELGDSAVYLCASSATSGSYEQYFGPGTRLTVT.

The chain is built from TRBV5-1 and TRBJ1-1; D perhaps matches TRBD1 (5 bases). Per the germline V gene, CDR1 is SGHRS and CDR2 is YFSETQ. The V gene lost 5 bases and the J gene lost 4 bases, with 12 bases spanning the gap. The CDR3 totals 13 residues. CDR3 sequence (DNA): TGCGCCAGCAGTCCCCAGGGAGTCACTGAAGCTTTCTTT. Amino acid sequence: CASSPQGVTEAFF.

This chain uses TRBV29-1 with TRBJ1-5, with D tentatively TRBD1 (6 bases). This CDR3 has 13 residues. Trimming shortened V by 6 bases and J by 3 bases, and 12 bases separated the two germline ends. Germline V lookup: CDR1 SQVTM, CDR2 ANQGSEA. The CDR3 spells CSVSTGINQPQHF. The DNA of the CDR3 is TGCAGCGTGAGTACAGGGATCAATCAGCCCCAGCATTTT.

The gene calls are TRBV4-3 and TRBJ2-7; D ambiguous. This CDR3 contains 13 residues. Germline V gene sequence: CDR1 LGHNA, CDR2 YSLEER. The V and J ends lost 4 bases and 4 bases respectively, with 11 bases between them. The CDR3 is CASSPALGYEQYF. DNA for the CDR3: TGCGCCAGCAGCCCTGCGTTAGGGTACGAGCAGTACTTC.

V gene TRBV11-2 combines with J gene TRBJ2-7, with D possibly matching TRBD1 (5 bases). Deletions cut 3 bases from V and 3 bases from J, with 12 bases between. The CDR3 has 14 residues. Germline CDR1 SGHAT, CDR2 FQNNGV. The CDR3 sequence is CASSLGRVIYEQYF. Here the CDR3 DNA reads TGTGCCAGCAGCTTGGGCAGGGTGATCTACGAGCAGTACTTC.

The chain couples TRBV11-2 to TRBJ2-1; weak D call: TRBD2 (6 bases). The CDR3 spans 15 residues. The V end was cut by 0 bases, the J end by 1 base, with 7 bases between. Germline V CDR1 and CDR2: SGHAT, FQNNGV. In DNA, the CDR3 is TGTGCCAGCAGCTTAGAGGCGGGGTCCTACAATGAGCAGTTCTTC. Its protein product is CASSLEAGSYNEQFF.

The V and J genes are TRBV30 and TRBJ1-6, with a weak D call TRBD1 (5 bases). Trimming removed 4 bases from V and 8 bases from J, with 21 bases in between. Germline CDR1 and CDR2: GTSNPN and SVGIG (reference sequence). This CDR3 spans 16 amino acids. Here the CDR3 DNA reads TGTGCCTGGAAGCCCCCCGGGACGACCGGTGATTCACCCCTCCACTTT. It specifies CAWKPPGTTGDSPLHF.

The chain combines TRBV5-5 with TRBJ2-7; 7 bases align to TRBD1. The CDR3 is 13 amino acids. Germline values: CDR1 SGHKS, CDR2 YYEKEE (reference sequence). Losses at the gene ends were 5 bases for V and 3 bases for J; bases not matched to a gene: 5. As DNA, the CDR3 is TGTGCCAGCAGTACGGGACAGATCTACGAGCAGTACTTC. Translated: CASSTGQIYEQYF.

This sequence joins TRBV11-3 and TRBJ1-1, with 9 bases identical to TRBD1. This CDR3 region has 14 residues. The J segment lost 4 bases and the V segment lost 3 bases, leaving 3 bases of the junction unmatched. Germline CDR1 and CDR2: SGHNT and YENEEA. Here the CDR3 reads CASSFGTGSTEAFF. In nucleotides, the CDR3 is TGTGCCAGCAGCTTCGGGACAGGGAGCACTGAAGCTTTCTTT.